This TCR beta chain was captured in a study of T cells in Graves' hyperthyroidism and ophthalmopathy. The CDR3 extends over 16 amino acids. Per germline, CDR1 MNHNS and CDR2 SASEGT. V dropped 5 bases and J dropped 0; count of bases not matched to a gene: 8. Amplified regions were TCR beta CDR3 sequences from RNA transcripts. First-round RT-PCR with HTBI primers amplified the TCR CDR3 region. TCRdb analysed the multiplex PCR reads with MiXCR anew, one entry per CDR3 protein. The sample carries approximately 590,000 distinct CDR3 sequences, roughly 14% recorded once. What was sequenced was blood. The clonotype originates from a woman in her 30s with Graves' hyperthyroidism. J is TRBJ2-3 and V is TRBV6-1; 7 nucleotides match TRBD2. CDR3 DNA: TGTGCCAGCAGTACCCCTCGTAGCGGGAGCACAGATACGCAGTATTTT. It encodes CASSTPRSGSTDTQYF.